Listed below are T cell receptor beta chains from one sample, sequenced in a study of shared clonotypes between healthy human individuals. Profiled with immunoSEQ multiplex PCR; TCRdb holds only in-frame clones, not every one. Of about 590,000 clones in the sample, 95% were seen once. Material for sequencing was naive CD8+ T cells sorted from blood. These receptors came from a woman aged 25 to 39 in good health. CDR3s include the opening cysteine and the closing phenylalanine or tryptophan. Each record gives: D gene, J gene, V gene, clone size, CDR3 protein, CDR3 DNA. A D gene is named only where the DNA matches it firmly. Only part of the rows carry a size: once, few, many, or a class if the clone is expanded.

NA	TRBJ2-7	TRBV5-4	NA	CASSATDEAQYEQYF	TGTGCCAGCAGCGCAACGGACGAGGCACAGTACGAGCAGTACTTC
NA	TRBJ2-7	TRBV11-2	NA	CASSLGTGAVSYEQYF	TGTGCCAGCAGCTTAGGGACGGGAGCAGTTTCCTACGAGCAGTACTTC
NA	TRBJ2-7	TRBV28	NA	CASRPDSSSYEQYF	TGTGCCAGCAGGCCCGACAGCAGCTCCTACGAGCAGTACTTC
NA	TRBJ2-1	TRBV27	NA	CASSLRDGYNEQFF	TGTGCCAGCAGTTTAAGGGACGGCTACAATGAGCAGTTCTTC
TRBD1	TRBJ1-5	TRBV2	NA	CASSETGSYSNQPQHF	TGTGCCAGCAGTGAGACAGGGAGCTATAGCAATCAGCCCCAGCATTTT
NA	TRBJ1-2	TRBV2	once	CASSEKNGYTF	TGTGCCAGCAGTGAAAAGAATGGCTACACCTTC
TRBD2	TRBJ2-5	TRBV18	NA	CASSPPWASGSQETQYF	TGTGCCAGCTCACCACCGTGGGCTAGCGGGTCGCAAGAGACCCAGTACTTC
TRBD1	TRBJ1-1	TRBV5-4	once	CAWGTGVGEAFF	TGTGCCTGGGGGACAGGGGTGGGTGAAGCTTTCTTT
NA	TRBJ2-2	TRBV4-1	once	CASSQAGGLGGELFF	TGCGCCAGCAGCCAAGCTGGAGGGTTGGGCGGGGAGCTGTTTTTT
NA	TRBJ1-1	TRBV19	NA	CASSNQALNTEAFF	TGTGCCAGTAGTAACCAAGCGTTGAACACTGAAGCTTTCTTT
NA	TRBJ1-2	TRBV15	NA	CATSTIYPNYGYTF	TGTGCCACCAGCACTATCTATCCAAACTATGGCTACACCTTC
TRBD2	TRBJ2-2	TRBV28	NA	CASSLRALAGRGGELFF	TGTGCCAGCAGTTTAAGGGCTCTAGCGGGAAGGGGCGGGGAGCTGTTTTTT
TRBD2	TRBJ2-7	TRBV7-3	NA	CASSKTSGRDYEQYF	TGTGCCAGCAGTAAGACTAGCGGGCGAGACTACGAGCAGTACTTC
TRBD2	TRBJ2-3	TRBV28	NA	CASSGVGAGEGDTQYF	TGTGCCAGCAGTGGGGTAGGAGCGGGAGAGGGAGATACGCAGTATTTT
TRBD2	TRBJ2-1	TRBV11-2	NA	CASSLAPSGSSYNEQFF	TGTGCCAGCAGCTTAGCTCCTAGCGGGAGTAGCTACAATGAGCAGTTCTTC
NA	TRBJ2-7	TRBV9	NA	CASSPQGISYEQYF	TGTGCCAGCAGCCCCCAAGGGATCTCCTACGAGCAGTACTTC
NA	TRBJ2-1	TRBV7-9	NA	CASSETAGTADEQFF	TGTGCCAGCAGCGAAACGGCAGGGACCGCGGATGAGCAGTTCTTC
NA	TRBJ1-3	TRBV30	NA	CACDIQHSGNTIYF	TGTGCCTGCGATATACAGCATTCTGGAAACACCATATATTTT
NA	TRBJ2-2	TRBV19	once	CASSIGSTGLGYTGELFF	TGTGCCAGTAGTATAGGTTCGACAGGACTGGGCTACACCGGGGAGCTGTTTTTT
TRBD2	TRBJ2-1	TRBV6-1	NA	CASSLAGSPYNEQFF	TGTGCCAGCAGTTTAGCGGGATCCCCCTACAATGAGCAGTTCTTC
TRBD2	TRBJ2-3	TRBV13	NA	CASSPPLGTSGLDTQYF	TGTGCCAGCAGCCCCCCCCTTGGGACTAGCGGCCTAGATACGCAGTATTTT
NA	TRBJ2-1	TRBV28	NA	CASNQQRRSSYNEQFF	TGTGCCAGTAACCAACAGCGGAGGAGCTCCTACAATGAGCAGTTCTTC
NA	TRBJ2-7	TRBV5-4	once	CASSPTSLAEQYF	TGTGCCAGCAGCCCGACCTCATTGGCCGAGCAGTACTTC
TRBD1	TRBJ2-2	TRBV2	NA	CASTGQGTGELFF	TGTGCCAGCACGGGACAGGGCACCGGGGAGCTGTTTTTT
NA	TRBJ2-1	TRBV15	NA	CATSSFQTLSNEQFF	TGTGCCACCAGCAGTTTCCAGACACTTAGCAATGAGCAGTTCTTC
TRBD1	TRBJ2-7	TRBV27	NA	CASSSTTGGSYEQYF	TGTGCCAGCAGTTCGACGACAGGGGGCTCCTACGAGCAGTACTTC
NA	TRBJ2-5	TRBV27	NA	CASSLGGVETQYF	TGTGCCAGCAGTTTAGGAGGGGTGGAGACCCAGTACTTC
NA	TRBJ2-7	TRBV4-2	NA	CASSQENPKSEGTEQYF	TGTGCCAGCAGCCAAGAAAATCCCAAATCGGAAGGGACCGAGCAGTACTTC
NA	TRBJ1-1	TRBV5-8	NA	CASSFNPRGTEAFF	TGTGCCAGCAGCTTTAATCCCCGAGGGACTGAAGCTTTCTTT
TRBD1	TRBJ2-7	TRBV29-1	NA	CSVAQETGVFYEQYF	TGCAGCGTGGCCCAAGAGACAGGGGTCTTCTACGAGCAGTACTTC
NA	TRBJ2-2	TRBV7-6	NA	CASSWERRGANTGELFF	TGTGCCAGCAGCTGGGAAAGGAGGGGGGCGAACACCGGGGAGCTGTTTTTT
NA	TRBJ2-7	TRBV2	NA	CASSVPRGDLAYEQYF	TGTGCCAGCAGCGTACCTCGGGGCGATCTCGCCTACGAGCAGTACTTC
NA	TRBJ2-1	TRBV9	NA	CASTPRGGSYNEQFF	TGTGCCAGCACCCCTAGGGGGGGATCCTACAATGAGCAGTTCTTC
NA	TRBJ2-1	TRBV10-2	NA	CASSEGRYIAAYNEQFF	TGCGCCAGCAGTGAGGGCAGGTATATTGCGGCCTACAATGAGCAGTTCTTC
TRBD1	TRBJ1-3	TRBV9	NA	CASSVEGATGNTIYF	TGTGCCAGCAGCGTAGAGGGGGCGACTGGAAACACCATATATTTT
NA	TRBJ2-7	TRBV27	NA	CASSRDPGGYEQYF	TGTGCCAGCAGTCGGGACCCCGGGGGATACGAGCAGTACTTC
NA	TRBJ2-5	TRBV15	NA	CATSFSGPPGTQYF	TGTGCCACCAGCTTCTCGGGACCCCCAGGGACCCAGTACTTC
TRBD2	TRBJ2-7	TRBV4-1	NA	CASSRAGTSGNYEQYF	TGCGCCAGCAGCCGCGCCGGGACTAGTGGGAACTACGAGCAGTACTTC
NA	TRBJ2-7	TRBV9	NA	CASSPGLTYEQYF	TGTGCCAGCAGCCCGGGACTGACCTACGAGCAGTACTTC
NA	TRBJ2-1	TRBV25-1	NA	CASRLLNNEQFF	TGTGCCAGCAGACTACTCAACAATGAGCAGTTCTTC
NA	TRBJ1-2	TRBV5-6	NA	CASRLEGGRGYGYTF	TGTGCCAGCAGATTGGAGGGGGGGCGAGGCTATGGCTACACCTTC
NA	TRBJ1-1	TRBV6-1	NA	CASSEEWGQNTEAFF	TGTGCCAGCAGTGAAGAATGGGGGCAGAACACTGAAGCTTTCTTT
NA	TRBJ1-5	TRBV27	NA	CASSLTGANQPQHF	TGTGCCAGCAGTTTAACAGGAGCCAATCAGCCCCAGCATTTT
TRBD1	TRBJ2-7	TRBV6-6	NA	CASSGDRGYEQYF	TGTGCCAGCAGTGGGGACAGGGGCTACGAGCAGTACTTC
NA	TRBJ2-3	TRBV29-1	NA	CSVTGSTDTQYF	TGCAGCGTCACAGGGTCCACAGATACGCAGTATTTT
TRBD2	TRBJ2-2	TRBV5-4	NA	CASSLGASGSTGELFF	TGTGCCAGCAGCTTGGGGGCTAGCGGGAGCACCGGGGAGCTGTTTTTT
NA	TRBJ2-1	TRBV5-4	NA	CASSQNNEQFF	TGTGCCAGCAGCCAGAACAATGAGCAGTTCTTC
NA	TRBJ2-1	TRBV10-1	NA	CASAGGSYNEQFF	TGCGCCAGTGCAGGAGGGTCCTACAATGAGCAGTTCTTC
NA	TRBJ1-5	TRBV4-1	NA	CASSQAGSQPQHF	TGCGCCAGCAGCCAAGCGGGGTCTCAGCCCCAGCATTTT
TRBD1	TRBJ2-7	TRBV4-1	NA	CASSPETGEIPYEQYF	TGCGCCAGCAGCCCAGAGACAGGGGAGATACCCTACGAGCAGTACTTC
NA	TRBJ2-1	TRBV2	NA	CASSERPDYNEQFF	TGTGCCAGCAGTGAACGGCCGGACTACAATGAGCAGTTCTTC
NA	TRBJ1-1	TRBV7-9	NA	CASRDNTEAFF	TGTGCCAGCAGAGACAACACTGAAGCTTTCTTT